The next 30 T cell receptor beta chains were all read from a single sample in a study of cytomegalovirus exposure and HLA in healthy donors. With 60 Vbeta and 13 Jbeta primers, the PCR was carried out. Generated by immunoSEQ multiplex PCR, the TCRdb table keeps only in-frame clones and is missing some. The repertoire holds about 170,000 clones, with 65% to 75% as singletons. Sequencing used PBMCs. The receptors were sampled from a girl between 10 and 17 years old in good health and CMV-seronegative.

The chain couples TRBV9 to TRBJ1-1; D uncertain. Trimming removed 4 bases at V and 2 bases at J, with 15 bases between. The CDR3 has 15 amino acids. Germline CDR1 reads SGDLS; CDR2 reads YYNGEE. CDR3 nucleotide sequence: TGTGCCAGCAGCCTAAGGGCAGGAGGTAACACTGAAGCTTTCTTT. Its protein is CASSLRAGGNTEAFF.

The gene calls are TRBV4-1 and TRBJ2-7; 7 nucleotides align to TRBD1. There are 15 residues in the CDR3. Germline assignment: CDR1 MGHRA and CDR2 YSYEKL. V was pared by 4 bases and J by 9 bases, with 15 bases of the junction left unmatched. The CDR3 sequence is CASSRTGESLLGQYF. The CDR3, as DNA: TGCGCCAGCAGCCGCACAGGGGAAAGTCTTCTCGGGCAGTACTTC.

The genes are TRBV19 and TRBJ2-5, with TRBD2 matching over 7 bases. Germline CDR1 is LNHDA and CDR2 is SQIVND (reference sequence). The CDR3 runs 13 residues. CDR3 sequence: CASGPNNQETQYF. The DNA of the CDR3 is TGTGCTAGCGGGCCAAATAACCAAGAGACCCAGTACTTC.

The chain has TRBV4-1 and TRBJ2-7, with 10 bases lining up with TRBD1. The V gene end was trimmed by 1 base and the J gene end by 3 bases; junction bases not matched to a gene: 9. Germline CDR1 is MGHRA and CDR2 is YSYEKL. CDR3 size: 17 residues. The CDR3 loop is CASSQVQSRDRGYEQYF. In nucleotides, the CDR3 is TGCGCCAGCAGCCAAGTTCAGTCCCGGGACAGGGGCTACGAGCAGTACTTC.

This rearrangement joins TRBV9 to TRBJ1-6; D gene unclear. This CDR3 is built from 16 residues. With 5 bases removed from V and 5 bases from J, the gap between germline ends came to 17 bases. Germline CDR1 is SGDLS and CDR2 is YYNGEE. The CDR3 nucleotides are TGTGCCAGCAGTCCTCCGGGGAGGGAGAATAATTCACCCCTCCACTTT. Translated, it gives CASSPPGRENNSPLHF.

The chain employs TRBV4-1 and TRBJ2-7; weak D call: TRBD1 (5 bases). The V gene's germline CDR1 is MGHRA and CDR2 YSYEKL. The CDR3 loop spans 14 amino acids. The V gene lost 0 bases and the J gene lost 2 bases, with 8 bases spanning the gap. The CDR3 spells CASSQDPQAYEQYF. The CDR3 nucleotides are TGCGCCAGCAGCCAAGACCCACAGGCCTACGAGCAGTACTTC.

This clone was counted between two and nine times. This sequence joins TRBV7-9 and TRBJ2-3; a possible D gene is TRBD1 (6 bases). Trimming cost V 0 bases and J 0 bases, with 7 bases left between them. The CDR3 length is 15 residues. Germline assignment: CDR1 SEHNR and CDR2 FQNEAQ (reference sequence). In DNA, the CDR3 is TGTGCCAGCAGCTTAGCGGGGGCCAGCACAGATACGCAGTATTTT. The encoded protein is CASSLAGASTDTQYF.

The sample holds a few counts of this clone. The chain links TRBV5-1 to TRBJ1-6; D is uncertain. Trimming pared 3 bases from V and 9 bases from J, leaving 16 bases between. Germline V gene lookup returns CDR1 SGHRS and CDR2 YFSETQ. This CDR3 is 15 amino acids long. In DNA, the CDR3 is TGCGCCAGCAGCTCAGCGACTGGAGTAAGTTCACCCCTCCACTTT. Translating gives CASSSATGVSSPLHF. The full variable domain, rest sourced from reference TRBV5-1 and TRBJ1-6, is KAGVTQTPRYLIKTRGQQVTLSCSPISGHRSVSWYQQTPGQGLQFLFEYFSETQRNKGNFPGRFSGRQFSNSRSEMNVSTLELGDSALYLCASSSATGVSSPLHFGNGTRLTVT.

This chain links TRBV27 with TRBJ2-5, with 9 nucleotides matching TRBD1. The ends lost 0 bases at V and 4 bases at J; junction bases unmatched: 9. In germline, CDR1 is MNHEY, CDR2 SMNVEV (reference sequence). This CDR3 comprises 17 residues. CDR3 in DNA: TGTGCCAGCAGTTTATCTAATGGACAGGGGCAGCGAGAGACCCAGTACTTC. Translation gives CASSLSNGQGQRETQYF.

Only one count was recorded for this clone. The CDR3 nucleotides read TGTGCCAGCAGTAACCTCGACAGTGGGAACACTGAAGCTTTCTTT. Translating gives CASSNLDSGNTEAFF. The chain employs TRBV6-1 and TRBJ1-1; possible D gene TRBD1, 5 bases. Germline V CDR1 and CDR2: MNHNS, SASEGT. This CDR3 is 15 amino acids long. V shed 5 bases and J shed 1 base, with 14 bases lying between them.

CDR3 sequence (DNA): TGCGCCAGCAGGCGGGACAGGGGATCCTCCTACGAGCAGTACTTC. Translating it yields CASRRDRGSSYEQYF. This chain uses TRBV5-1 with TRBJ2-7; 10 positions agree with TRBD1. Germline-derived CDR1 and CDR2 are SGHRS and YFSETQ. This CDR3 is 15 amino acids long. Trimming at V came to 5 bases and at J to 0 bases, leaving 5 bases not matched to a gene.

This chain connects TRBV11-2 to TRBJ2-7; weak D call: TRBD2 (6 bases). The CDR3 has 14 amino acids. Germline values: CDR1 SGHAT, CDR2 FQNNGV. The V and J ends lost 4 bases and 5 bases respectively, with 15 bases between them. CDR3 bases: TGTGCCAGCAGCTCTCCCGGGAGAGCCCACGAGCAGTACTTC. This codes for CASSSPGRAHEQYF.

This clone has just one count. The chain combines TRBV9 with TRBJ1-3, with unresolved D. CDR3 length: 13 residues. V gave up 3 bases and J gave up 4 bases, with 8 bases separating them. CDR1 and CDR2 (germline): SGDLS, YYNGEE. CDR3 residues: CASSAPQGNTIYF. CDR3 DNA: TGTGCCAGCAGCGCCCCCCAGGGAAACACCATATATTTT. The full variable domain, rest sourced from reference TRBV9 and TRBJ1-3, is DSGVTQTPKHLITATGQRVTLRCSPRSGDLSVYWYQQSLDQGLQFLIQYYNGEERAKGNILERFSAQQFPDLHSELNLSSLELGDSALYFCASSAPQGNTIYFGEGSWLTVV.

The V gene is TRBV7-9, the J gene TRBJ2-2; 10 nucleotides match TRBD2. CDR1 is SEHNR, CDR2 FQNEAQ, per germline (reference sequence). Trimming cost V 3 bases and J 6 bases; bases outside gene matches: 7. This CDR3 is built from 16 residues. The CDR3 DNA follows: TGTGCCAGCAGCTTGAAGGGACTAGCGTTCCCCGGGGAGCTGTTTTTT. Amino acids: CASSLKGLAFPGELFF.

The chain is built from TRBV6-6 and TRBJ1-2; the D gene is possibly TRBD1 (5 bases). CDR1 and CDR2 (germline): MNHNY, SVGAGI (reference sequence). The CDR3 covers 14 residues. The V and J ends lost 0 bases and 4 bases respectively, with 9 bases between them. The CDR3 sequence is CASSYSGQFYGYTF. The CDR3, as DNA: TGTGCCAGCAGTTACTCCGGACAATTCTATGGCTACACCTTC.

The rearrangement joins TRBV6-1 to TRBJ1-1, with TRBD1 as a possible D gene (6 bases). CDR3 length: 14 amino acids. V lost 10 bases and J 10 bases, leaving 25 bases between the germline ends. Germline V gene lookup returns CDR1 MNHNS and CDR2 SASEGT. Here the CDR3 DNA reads TGTGCCATATTCCGGGACAATCTACTTTGGGGAGCTTTCTTT. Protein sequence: CAIFRDNLLWGAFF.

The CDR3 bases are TGCGCCAGCAGCTTGGGGGACAGGAGAAATGCTAACTATGGCTACACCTTC. Translated: CASSLGDRRNANYGYTF. This chain connects TRBV5-1 to TRBJ1-2; 8 bases map to TRBD1. The V gene's germline CDR1 is SGHRS and CDR2 YFSETQ. The CDR3 contains 17 residues. V lost 0 bases to trimming and J lost 0 bases; unmatched junction nucleotides: 7.

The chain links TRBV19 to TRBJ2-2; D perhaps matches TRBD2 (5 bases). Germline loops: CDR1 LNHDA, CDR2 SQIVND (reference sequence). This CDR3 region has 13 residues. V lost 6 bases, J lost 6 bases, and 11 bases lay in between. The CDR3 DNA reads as TGTGCCAGTAGCCAAGGAGGAGCCGGGGAGCTGTTTTTT. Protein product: CASSQGGAGELFF.

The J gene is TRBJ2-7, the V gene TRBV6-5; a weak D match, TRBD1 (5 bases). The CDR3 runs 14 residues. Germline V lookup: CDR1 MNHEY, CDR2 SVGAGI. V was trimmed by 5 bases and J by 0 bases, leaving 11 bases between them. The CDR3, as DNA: TGTGCCAGCAGTCCCTACAGGAGCTCCTACGAGCAGTACTTC. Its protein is CASSPYRSSYEQYF.

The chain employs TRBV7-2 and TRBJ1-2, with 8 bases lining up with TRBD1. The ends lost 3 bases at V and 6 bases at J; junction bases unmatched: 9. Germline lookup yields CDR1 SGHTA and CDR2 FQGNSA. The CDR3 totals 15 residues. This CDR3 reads CASSLVIGQGNGYTF. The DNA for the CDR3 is TGTGCCAGCAGCTTGGTAATCGGACAGGGAAATGGCTACACCTTC.

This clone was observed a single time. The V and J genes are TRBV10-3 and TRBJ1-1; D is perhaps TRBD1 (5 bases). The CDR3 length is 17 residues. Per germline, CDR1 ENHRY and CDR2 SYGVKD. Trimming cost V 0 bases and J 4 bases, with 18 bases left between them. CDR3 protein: CAISESIRGLGGTEAFF. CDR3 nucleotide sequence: TGTGCCATCAGTGAGTCGATTCGGGGTTTGGGGGGCACTGAAGCTTTCTTT.

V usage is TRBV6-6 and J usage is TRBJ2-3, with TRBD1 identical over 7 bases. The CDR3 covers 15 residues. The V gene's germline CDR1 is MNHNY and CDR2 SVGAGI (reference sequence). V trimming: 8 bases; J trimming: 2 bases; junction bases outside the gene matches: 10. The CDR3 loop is CASPPPGGITDTQYF. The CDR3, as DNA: TGTGCCAGCCCCCCCCCAGGGGGTATCACAGATACGCAGTATTTT.

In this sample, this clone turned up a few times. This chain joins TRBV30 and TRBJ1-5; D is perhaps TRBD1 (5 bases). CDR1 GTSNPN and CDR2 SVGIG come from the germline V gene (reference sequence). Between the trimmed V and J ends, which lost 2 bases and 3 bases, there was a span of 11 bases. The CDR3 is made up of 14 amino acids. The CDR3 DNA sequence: TGTGCCTGGAGTTACCGACAGTTCAATCAGCCCCAGCATTTT. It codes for CAWSYRQFNQPQHF.

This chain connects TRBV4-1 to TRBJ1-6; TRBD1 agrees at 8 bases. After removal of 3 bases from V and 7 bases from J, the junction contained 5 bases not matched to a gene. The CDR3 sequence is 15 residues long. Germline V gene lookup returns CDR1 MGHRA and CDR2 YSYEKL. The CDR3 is CASSHPDRENSPLHF. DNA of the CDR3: TGCGCCAGCAGCCACCCGGACAGGGAGAATTCACCCCTCCACTTT.

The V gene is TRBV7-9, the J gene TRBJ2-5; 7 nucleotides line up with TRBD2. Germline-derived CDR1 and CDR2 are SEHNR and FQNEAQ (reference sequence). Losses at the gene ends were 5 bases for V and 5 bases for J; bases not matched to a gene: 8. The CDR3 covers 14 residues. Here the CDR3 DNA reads TGTGCCAGCAGCCTGAGCGGGGCCCGGGAGACCCAGTACTTC. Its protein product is CASSLSGARETQYF. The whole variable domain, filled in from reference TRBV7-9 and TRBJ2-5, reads DTGVSQNPRHKITKRGQNVTFRCDPISEHNRLYWYRQTLGQGPEFLTYFQNEAQLEKSRLLSDRFSAERPKGSFSTLEIQRTEQGDSAMYLCASSLSGARETQYFGPGTRLLVL.

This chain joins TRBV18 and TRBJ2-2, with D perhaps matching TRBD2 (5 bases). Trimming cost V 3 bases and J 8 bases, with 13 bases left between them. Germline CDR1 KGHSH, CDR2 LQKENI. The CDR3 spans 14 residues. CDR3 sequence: CASSPGENRGELFF. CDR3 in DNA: TGTGCCAGCTCACCCGGGGAGAATCGTGGGGAGCTGTTTTTT.

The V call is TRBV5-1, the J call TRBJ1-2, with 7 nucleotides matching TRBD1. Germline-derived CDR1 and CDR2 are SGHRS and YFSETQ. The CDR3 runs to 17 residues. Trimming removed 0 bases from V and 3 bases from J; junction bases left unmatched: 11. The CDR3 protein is CASSLAQGEEVDYGYTF. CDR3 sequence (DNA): TGCGCCAGCAGCTTGGCCCAGGGGGAGGAGGTGGACTATGGCTACACCTTC.

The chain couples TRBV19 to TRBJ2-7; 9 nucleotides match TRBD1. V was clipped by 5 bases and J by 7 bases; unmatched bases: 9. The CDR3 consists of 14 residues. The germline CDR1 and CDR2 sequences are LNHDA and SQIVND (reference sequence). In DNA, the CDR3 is TGTGCCAGTAGTGGGGGACAGGGATCAGGAGAGCAGTACTTC. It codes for CASSGGQGSGEQYF.

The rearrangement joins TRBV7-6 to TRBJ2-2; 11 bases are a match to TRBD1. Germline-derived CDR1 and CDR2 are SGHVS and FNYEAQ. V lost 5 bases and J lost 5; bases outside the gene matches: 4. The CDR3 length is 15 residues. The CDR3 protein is CASSPGTGGTGELFF. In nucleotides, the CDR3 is TGTGCCAGCAGCCCCGGGACAGGGGGGACCGGGGAGCTGTTTTTT.

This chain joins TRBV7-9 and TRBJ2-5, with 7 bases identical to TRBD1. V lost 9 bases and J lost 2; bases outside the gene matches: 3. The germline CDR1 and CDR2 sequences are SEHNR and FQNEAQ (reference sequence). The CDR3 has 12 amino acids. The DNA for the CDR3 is TGTGCCAGTACAGGGGAACAAGAGACCCAGTACTTC. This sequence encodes CASTGEQETQYF.